The following is a T cell receptor (beta chain) sequence with its context. Patients in Seattle were enrolled during active infection, then followed longitudinally. This sample was taken from a study of blood T cell repertoires in COVID-19. Study-level background: Both acute and convalescent COVID-19 samples were obtained from the United States, Italy and Spain.

Germline assignment: CDR1 MDHEN and CDR2 SYDVKM. The CDR3 is 15 residues long. V lost 2 bases and J lost 3, with 10 bases in between. In the authors' methods: Counts of nucleated cells, estimated from reference gene primer amplification, were obtained. Profiling relied on immunoSEQ multiplex PCR, and the TCRdb table lists in-frame clones only, not all of them. The V and J calls and clone size come from that table; D and trimming were worked out from the DNA. The table has about 420,000 clones, 70% to 90% seen once. The sequence came from a man aged 18 to 29 with COVID-19, enrolled during active disease. This chain uses TRBV28 with TRBJ1-4, with a tentative D call TRBD1 (5 bases). The specimen was peripheral blood. The CDR3, as DNA: TGTGCCAGCAGTTTAGGCAGGGTGCCTAATGAAAAACTGTTTTTT. This encodes CASSLGRVPNEKLFF. The whole variable domain, filled in from reference TRBV28 and TRBJ1-4, reads DVKVTQSSRYLVKRTGEKVFLECVQDMDHENMFWYRQDPGLGLRLIYFSYDVKMKEKGDIPEGYSVSREKKERFSLILESASTNQTSMYLCASSLGRVPNEKLFFGSGTQLSVL.